These T cell receptor beta chains were read from a single sample in a study of blood T cells in healthy people across ages. TCRdb independently ran MiXCR on the 5' RACE reads; one entry per CDR3 protein. This sample has more than 900,000 distinct CDR3 sequences, with almost 25% found just once. These data are also associated with another study on T cells of mothers and their children.

The sequencing sample was made of blood. These receptors were collected from a girl aged 2-9 years in good health. CDR3s include the opening cysteine and the closing phenylalanine or tryptophan. D genes are given only for firm matches. Clone size is given for some rows only: seen once, a few or many times, or a class if the clone is expanded.

cdr3_aa cdr3_nt j_call v_call d_call cdr3_length clone_size
CASGFGPEVMNTEAFF TGTGCTAGTGGTTTTGGGCCAGAAGTCATGAACACTGAAGCTTTCTTT TRBJ1-1 TRBV12-5 NA 16 NA
CSARAGTGSSNEQFF TGCAGTGCTAGAGCTGGAACAGGTTCCTCCAATGAGCAGTTCTTC TRBJ2-1 TRBV20-1 NA 15 NA
CAGSSRGSETQYF TGTGCCGGCAGCTCCCGGGGATCAGAGACCCAGTACTTC TRBJ2-5 TRBV3-1 NA 13 NA
CASSEGPSNQPQHF TGTGCCAGCAGTGAGGGACCGAGCAATCAGCCCCAGCATTTT TRBJ1-5 TRBV6-1 NA 14 few
CASFQGEQFF TGTGCCAGCTTCCAGGGTGAGCAGTTCTTC TRBJ2-1 TRBV6-2/TRBV6-3 NA 10 few
CSASAGLGKGYTF TGCAGTGCTAGTGCTGGTCTCGGGAAAGGCTACACCTTC TRBJ1-2 TRBV20-1 NA 13 NA
CASSQDSDFGGTWWEQYF TGTGCCAGCAGCCAAGATAGTGACTTCGGCGGGACTTGGTGGGAGCAGTACTTC TRBJ2-7 TRBV3-1 NA 18 NA
CSVVRGGLSTDTQYF TGCAGCGTTGTAAGAGGGGGGCTTAGCACAGATACGCAGTATTTT TRBJ2-3 TRBV29-1 NA 15 NA
CASSIAPLGAYGYTF TGTGCCAGCAGTATCGCCCCCCTTGGGGCCTATGGCTACACCTTC TRBJ1-2 TRBV12-3/TRBV12-4 NA 15 NA
CASRGQGASGANVLTF TGTGCCAGCAGAGGACAGGGGGCCTCTGGGGCCAACGTCCTGACTTTC TRBJ2-6 TRBV12-3/TRBV12-4 TRBD1 16 NA
CASSVAEVGIYGYTF TGTGCCAGCAGCGTAGCAGAAGTGGGAATCTATGGCTACACCTTC TRBJ1-2 TRBV9 NA 15 few
CASSKGHRDTYEQYF TGTGCCAGCAGCAAGGGCCACCGAGATACATACGAGCAGTACTTC TRBJ2-7 TRBV21-1 NA 15 NA
CASSKQTSVGETQYF TGTGCCAGCAGCAAGCAGACTAGCGTAGGAGAGACCCAGTACTTC TRBJ2-5 TRBV7-2 TRBD2 15 NA
CASSVYSDDNEQFF TGTGCCAGCTCAGTTTACAGCGACGACAATGAGCAGTTCTTC TRBJ2-1 TRBV18 NA 14 NA
CASSLAPSGTHQLSETQYF TGTGCCAGCAGCTTAGCCCCATCCGGGACCCACCAGCTCTCAGAGACCCAGTACTTC TRBJ2-5 TRBV7-8 NA 19 NA
CASILAGFTTDEQFF TGTGCCAGCATCCTAGCGGGATTCACTACCGATGAGCAGTTCTTC TRBJ2-1 TRBV7-2 TRBD2 15 few
CASSPGQPQETQYF TGTGCCAGCAGTCCGGGACAGCCACAAGAGACCCAGTACTTC TRBJ2-5 TRBV12-3/TRBV12-4 TRBD1 14 many
CASSSITGGYGYTF TGTGCCAGCAGTTCTATAACAGGAGGCTATGGCTACACCTTC TRBJ1-2 TRBV12-3/TRBV12-4 NA 14 NA
CASSLGENYEQYF TGTGCCAGCAGCCTGGGAGAGAACTACGAACAGTACTTC TRBJ2-7 TRBV11-1 NA 13 few
CSGGERSGYTF TGCAGCGGGGGGGAGAGGAGTGGCTACACCTTC TRBJ1-2 TRBV29-1 NA 11 NA
CAATPVDRPGELFF TGTGCCGCCACCCCTGTGGACCGGCCCGGGGAGCTGTTTTTT TRBJ2-2 TRBV10-3 NA 14 NA
CASSGQVGGTQYF TGTGCCAGCAGCGGACAGGTCGGAGGGACCCAGTACTTC TRBJ2-5 TRBV25-1 TRBD1 13 few
CATLPSRNTDTQYF TGTGCCACGCTTCCTAGCAGGAACACAGATACGCAGTATTTT TRBJ2-3 TRBV10-3 NA 14 NA
CASSVVVEPNEQFF TGTGCCAGCAGCGTAGTGGTGGAGCCAAATGAGCAGTTCTTC TRBJ2-1 TRBV9 NA 14 few
CASSSLRTGWGGELFF TGTGCCAGCAGCTCCTTGCGGACAGGGTGGGGCGGGGAGCTGTTTTTT TRBJ2-2 TRBV11-2 TRBD1 16 NA
CASSSGLSSYNEQFF TGTGCCAGCAGTTCCGGACTGTCCTCCTACAATGAGCAGTTCTTC TRBJ2-1 TRBV27 NA 15 NA
CATSDHIAGGPTDTQYF TGTGCCACCAGTGATCATATAGCGGGCGGCCCCACAGATACGCAGTATTTT TRBJ2-3 TRBV24-1 TRBD2 17 NA
CSARDGRKGGTGELFF TGCAGTGCTAGAGATGGACGAAAAGGGGGGACCGGGGAGCTGTTTTTT TRBJ2-2 TRBV20-1 NA 16 once